The sequence of this T cell receptor beta chain was determined in a study of regulatory T cells in long-lasting Graves disease. This clonotype came up a few times. What it recognizes is unknown. Combining iRepertoire HTBI primers with Arm-PCR of CDR3 regions, the authors built TCR beta libraries. TCRdb passed the multiplex PCR reads through MiXCR, listing each CDR3 protein once. This sample carries roughly 560,000 distinct CDR3 sequences, more than 10% of them seen once, and the ten largest clones take roughly 8.9%. This CDR3 is built from 12 residues. Deletions cut 7 bases from V and 5 bases from J, with 12 bases between. Germline V gene data show CDR1 as SQVTM and CDR2 as ANQGSEA. Documented time point: newly diagnosed GD, antithyroid drugs for less than 3 months. The authors made the TCR library using RNA they extracted from PBMCs. The patient group derived from an endocrinology department in Xi'an, China.

Study-level points and caveats: Favored usage of TRBV28, TRBJ1-2 and TRBJ2-5 was recorded in persistent disease.

This sample also belongs to another study, concerning T cells in Graves' hyperthyroidism and ophthalmopathy.

The specimen was peripheral blood mononuclear cells (PBMCs), collected at new diagnosis, from a patient treated with antithyroid drugs. The chain is built from TRBV29-1 and TRBJ2-1, with D tentatively TRBD2 (6 bases). This receptor was taken from a woman younger than 45 with Graves disease. CDR3 coding DNA: TGCAGCGGGAGGAGGGACCACAATGAGCAGTTCTTC. It translates to CSGRRDHNEQFF.